These 7 T cell receptor beta chains were sequenced from one sample in a study of blood T cells in healthy people across ages. Primers used in a second PCR of roughly 6 to 11 cycles were a sample-barcoded 5' primer and a J-beta primer mix. TCRdb re-derived calls from the 5' RACE reads in MiXCR, one entry per CDR3 protein. This sample carries hundreds of thousands of distinct CDR3 sequences, more than 50% of them seen once, and the ten largest clones take 25% to 30%. The specimen sequenced was blood. The receptors come from a man aged 40-49 years in good health.

Turning to this clonotype: Its ends do not fully match the called genes, so a read error is possible. The rearrangement joins TRBV12-3 or TRBV12-4 to TRBJ2-7; the D call may be TRBD1 or TRBD2 (5 bases each). The end of the DNA aligns better with TRBJ2-5, so the J call may be wrong. This CDR3 contains 12 residues. The CDR3 here is CAISSGGETQYF. CDR3 coding DNA: TGTGCCATCAGTTCTGGGGGAGAGACCCAGTACTTC.

This chain uses TRBV7-2 with TRBJ2-7, with TRBD1 matching over 7 bases. Trimming removed 3 bases from V and 0 bases from J; junction bases left unmatched: 11. The germline CDR1 and CDR2 sequences are SGHTA and FQGNSA. The CDR3 is 17 residues long. The CDR3 loop reads CASSFPRQGQSSYEQYF. The CDR3 DNA is TGTGCCAGCAGCTTCCCCCGCCAGGGACAGAGCTCCTACGAGCAGTACTTC.

This rearrangement joins TRBV7-3 to TRBJ1-5; 9 bases are a match to TRBD1. The CDR3 totals 13 residues. V lost 4 bases, J lost 9 bases, and 4 bases stayed unmatched. Germline loops: CDR1 SGHTA, CDR2 FQGTGA. The DNA of the CDR3 is TGTGCCAGCAGCTCGGGACAGGGAAGGCCCCAGCATTTT. Protein product: CASSSGQGRPQHF.

This clonotype was observed once. The V call is TRBV3-1, the J call TRBJ2-1, with D possibly being TRBD2 (6 bases). The CDR3 runs 15 residues. Germline V CDR1 and CDR2: LGHDT, YNNKEL (reference sequence). Between the trimmed V and J ends, which lost 6 bases and 4 bases, there was a span of 16 bases. The chain's CDR3 is CASSLPGVGYNEQFF. The CDR3 nucleotides read TGTGCCAGCAGTTTACCGGGGGTTGGGTACAATGAGCAGTTCTTC.

This clonotype was counted a few times. The V call is TRBV24-1, the J call TRBJ2-1; no clear D. This CDR3 is built from 13 residues. With 6 bases removed from V and 2 bases from J, the gap between germline ends came to 7 bases. CDR1 is KGHDR and CDR2 is SFDVKD in the germline V gene. In DNA, the CDR3 is TGTGCCACCAGTACTCTAGCCTACAATGAGCAGTTCTTC. Translating it yields CATSTLAYNEQFF.

The chain couples TRBV5-1 to TRBJ2-5; either TRBD1 or TRBD2 may fit D (5 bases each). The germline CDR1 and CDR2 sequences are SGHRS and YFSETQ. The ends were cut back, 4 bases at V and 0 bases at J, with 13 bases in the middle. The CDR3 totals 15 residues. The CDR3 reads CASSPEGRYQETQYF. The CDR3 bases are TGCGCCAGCAGCCCCGAGGGACGGTACCAAGAGACCCAGTACTTC.

V usage is TRBV30 and J usage is TRBJ1-2, with D unclear. Germline V lookup: CDR1 GTSNPN, CDR2 SVGIG (reference sequence). The CDR3 runs 13 residues. The CDR3 region is CALTRIANYGYTF. The CDR3 DNA reads as TGTGCTTTGACACGAATAGCTAACTATGGCTACACCTTC. Looking up the rest from reference TRBV30 and TRBJ1-2 gives the full variable domain: SQTIHQWPATLVQPVGSPLSLECTVEGTSNPNLYWYRQAAGRGLQLLFYSVGIGQISSEVPQNLSASRPQDRQFILSSKKLLLSDSGFYLCALTRIANYGYTFGSGTRLTVV.